Below, 18 T cell receptor beta chains from the same sample are listed, as sequenced in a study of CD8 T cells in Susac syndrome. When the RNA was reverse transcribed, random hexamers were used with an input of roughly 0.45 to 1 ug. TCRdb used MiXCR to reprocess the immunoSEQ multiplex PCR reads, holding one entry per CDR3 protein. The sample contains 180,000 or so distinct CDR3 sequences, around 94% of which appear only once. Sequencing was performed on CD4+ T cells from PBMCs. The receptors come from a human donor in good health.

This chain uses TRBV29-1 with TRBJ2-1; TRBD1 matches at 10 bases. Losses at the gene ends were 1 base for V and 8 bases for J; bases not matched to a gene: 8. Germline CDR1 SQVTM, CDR2 ANQGSEA. There are 15 residues in the CDR3. The DNA for the CDR3 is TGCAGCGTTGAAGTAGAGACAGGGGGCTTCTATGAGCAGTTCTTC. Translation: CSVEVETGGFYEQFF.

J is TRBJ2-7 and V is TRBV20-1; D ambiguous. The germline gives CDR1 DFQATT, CDR2 SNEGSKA (reference sequence). This CDR3 has 14 residues. Between the trimmed V and J ends, which lost 0 bases and 0 bases, there was a span of 9 bases. The DNA for the CDR3 is TGCAGTGCTAGAGATGAGAGCAGCTCCTACGAGCAGTACTTC. Amino acid sequence: CSARDESSSYEQYF.

This rearrangement joins TRBV5-4 to TRBJ1-2; 7 positions match TRBD1. V was pared by 4 bases and J by 8 bases, with 14 bases of the junction left unmatched. This CDR3 has 15 residues. Germline V gene data show CDR1 as SGHNT and CDR2 as YYREEE (reference sequence). The DNA for the CDR3 is TGTGCCAGCAGCCCCCGTGAGGGGGCAGCTGGGGGCTACACCTTC. It encodes CASSPREGAAGGYTF.

The V and J genes are TRBV27 and TRBJ2-7, with a weak D call TRBD2 (8 bases). The germline gives CDR1 MNHEY, CDR2 SMNVEV (reference sequence). The CDR3 is 16 amino acids. Trimming removed 8 bases from V and 6 bases from J, with 26 bases in between. CDR3 in DNA: TGTGCCAGCGGGACCCGGGGGGGAGACAGGGCCCTCGAGCAGTACTTC. This codes for CASGTRGGDRALEQYF.

This chain links TRBV5-4 with TRBJ2-3; 7 bases align to TRBD2. The CDR3 has 16 amino acids. CDR1 is SGHNT, CDR2 YYREEE, per germline (reference sequence). V lost 1 base to trimming and J lost 0 bases; unmatched junction nucleotides: 5. The CDR3 reads CASSLRDYTSTDTQYF. The CDR3 region has the DNA TGTGCCAGCAGCTTGCGGGACTATACTAGCACAGATACGCAGTATTTT.

The V gene is TRBV3-1, the J gene TRBJ1-1; possibly TRBD1 for D (6 bases). Germline lookup yields CDR1 LGHDT and CDR2 YNNKEL (reference sequence). The CDR3 is 15 residues long. Trimming shortened V by 3 bases and J by 3 bases, and 14 bases separated the two germline ends. CDR3 in DNA: TGTGCCAGCAGCCACACGACAGGCTCTCACACTGAAGCTTTCTTT. This sequence encodes CASSHTTGSHTEAFF.

V usage is TRBV3-1 and J usage is TRBJ1-2; D remains unclear. CDR3 length: 14 amino acids. Germline assignment: CDR1 LGHDT and CDR2 YNNKEL (reference sequence). V was clipped by 0 bases and J by 4 bases, with 9 bases between them. This CDR3 reads CASSQDRRAYGYTF. CDR3 nucleotide sequence: TGTGCCAGCAGCCAAGATAGGCGGGCCTATGGCTACACCTTC.

The chain carries TRBV29-1 and TRBJ2-3; perhaps TRBD2 as D (5 bases). This CDR3 has 14 amino acids. Trimming took off 7 bases at V and 6 bases at J, with 20 bases between the two ends. Germline-derived CDR1 and CDR2 are SQVTM and ANQGSEA. The CDR3 DNA sequence: TGCAGCGCCGGACGCCGCCTGGAGGTGGATACGCAGTATTTT. It specifies CSAGRRLEVDTQYF.

This clonotype was observed a handful of times. CDR3 in DNA: TGTGCCACCAGCGACAGGGCCAGCAATGAGCAGTTCTTC. It yields the protein CATSDRASNEQFF. V and J are TRBV24-1 and TRBJ2-1; TRBD1 agrees at 7 bases. Per germline, CDR1 KGHDR and CDR2 SFDVKD. This CDR3 has 13 amino acids. After removal of 7 bases from V and 6 bases from J, the junction contained 5 bases not matched to a gene.

The chain joins TRBV7-3 to TRBJ1-1; 8 nucleotides line up with TRBD1. CDR3 length: 15 residues. Looked up from germline, CDR1 is SGHTA and CDR2 is FQGTGA. V shed 1 base and J 1 base; nucleotides not matched to a gene: 2. The chain's CDR3 is CASSLMGQENTEAFF. DNA of the CDR3: TGTGCCAGCAGCTTAATGGGACAGGAGAACACTGAAGCTTTCTTT.

This sequence joins TRBV29-1 and TRBJ2-5; either TRBD1 or TRBD2 may fit D (6 bases each). The CDR3 consists of 12 residues. Germline lookup yields CDR1 SQVTM and CDR2 ANQGSEA. V was cut by 3 bases and J by 5 bases, with 10 bases left in between. The CDR3 DNA reads TGCAGCGTTGACGGGGGCAGGGAGACCCAGTACTTC. Protein sequence: CSVDGGRETQYF.

V is TRBV9 and J is TRBJ2-3; D might be TRBD1 or TRBD2, each matching 6 bases. The CDR3 spans 15 residues. Germline CDR1 SGDLS, CDR2 YYNGEE. Trimming pared 1 base from V and 5 bases from J, leaving 14 bases between. CDR3 protein: CASSVRETGLDTQYF. In DNA form, the CDR3 reads TGTGCCAGCAGCGTACGGGAGACAGGTCTAGATACGCAGTATTTT.

The rearrangement links TRBV25-1 to TRBJ1-2, with D perhaps TRBD1 (6 bases). Deletions cut 1 base from V and 6 bases from J, with 9 bases between. The CDR3 consists of 13 residues. CDR1 is MGHDK and CDR2 is SYGVNS in the germline V gene. The CDR3 loop is CASSEWAGDGYTF. CDR3 coding DNA: TGTGCCAGCAGTGAATGGGCAGGGGATGGCTACACCTTC.

V gene TRBV29-1 combines with J gene TRBJ1-1, with a weak D call TRBD1 (6 bases). The germline V and J ends were trimmed by 6 bases and 0 bases, with 14 bases remaining between them. The CDR3 consists of 14 residues. In germline, CDR1 is SQVTM, CDR2 ANQGSEA. CDR3 protein: CSVLRAGVNTEAFF. In DNA form, the CDR3 reads TGCAGCGTCTTAAGGGCAGGGGTGAACACTGAAGCTTTCTTT.

The gene calls are TRBV7-2 and TRBJ2-1; the match to TRBD1 covers 12 bases. Germline V gene lookup returns CDR1 SGHTA and CDR2 FQGNSA. The CDR3 contains 14 residues. The V gene end was trimmed by 8 bases and the J gene end by 8 bases; junction bases not matched to a gene: 7. The CDR3 loop is CASRLGTGGHEQFF. Written as DNA, the CDR3 is TGTGCCAGCCGTCTGGGGACAGGGGGCCATGAGCAGTTCTTC.

V and J are TRBV20-1 and TRBJ2-1, with D perhaps matching TRBD2 (5 bases). The CDR3 covers 14 residues. Germline values: CDR1 DFQATT, CDR2 SNEGSKA (reference sequence). V was pared by 3 bases and J by 6 bases, with 15 bases between. CDR3: CSASSGRGSNEQFF. CDR3 DNA: TGCAGTGCTAGTTCTGGGAGAGGGTCCAATGAGCAGTTCTTC.

The V call is TRBV7-9, the J call TRBJ1-1; D is uncertain. V gave up 6 bases and J gave up 1 base, with 9 bases separating them. The CDR3 is made up of 13 amino acids. Germline V gene sequence: CDR1 SEHNR, CDR2 FQNEAQ (reference sequence). In DNA form, the CDR3 reads TGTGCCAGCAGTCCCAACACGAACACTGAAGCTTTCTTT. Translating it yields CASSPNTNTEAFF. Full variable domain (outside the CDR3, taken from reference TRBV7-9 and TRBJ1-1): DTGVSQNPRHKITKRGQNVTFRCDPISEHNRLYWYRQTLGQGPEFLTYFQNEAQLEKSRLLSDRFSAERPKGSFSTLEIQRTEQGDSAMYLCASSPNTNTEAFFGQGTRLTVV.

The chain uses TRBV29-1 and TRBJ2-2; 10 nucleotides match TRBD1. The J segment lost 6 bases and the V segment lost 6 bases, leaving 7 bases of the junction unmatched. Looked up from germline, CDR1 is SQVTM and CDR2 is ANQGSEA. The CDR3 is made up of 14 amino acids. The CDR3 bases are TGCAGCGTGGGACAGGGGCTGCAGGCCGGGGAGCTGTTTTTT. It is translated as CSVGQGLQAGELFF.